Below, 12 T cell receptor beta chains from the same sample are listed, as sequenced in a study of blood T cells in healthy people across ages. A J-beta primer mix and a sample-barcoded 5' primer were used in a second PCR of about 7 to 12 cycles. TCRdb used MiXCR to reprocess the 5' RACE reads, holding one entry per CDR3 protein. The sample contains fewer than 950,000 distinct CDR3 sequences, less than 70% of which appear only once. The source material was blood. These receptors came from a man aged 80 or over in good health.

In DNA, the CDR3 is TGTGCCAGCACCGCCGGGGACAGAGCTTACAATGAGCAGTTCTTC. It codes for CASTAGDRAYNEQFF. This chain uses TRBV12-3 or TRBV12-4 with TRBJ2-1; 7 bases map to TRBD1. This CDR3 comprises 15 residues. V lost 7 bases and J lost 4; bases outside the gene matches: 10.

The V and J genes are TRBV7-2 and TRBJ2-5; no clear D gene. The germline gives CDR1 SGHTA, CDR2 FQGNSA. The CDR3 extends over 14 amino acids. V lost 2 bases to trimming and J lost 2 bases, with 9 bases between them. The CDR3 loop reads CASSLQVRQETQYF. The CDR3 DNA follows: TGTGCCAGCAGCTTACAGGTCAGACAAGAGACCCAGTACTTC.

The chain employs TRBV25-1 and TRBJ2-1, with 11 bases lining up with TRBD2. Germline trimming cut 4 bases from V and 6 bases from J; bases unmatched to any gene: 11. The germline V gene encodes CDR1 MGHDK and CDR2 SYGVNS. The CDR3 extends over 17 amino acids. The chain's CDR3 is CASSVSAGTSGLNEQFF. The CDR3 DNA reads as TGTGCCAGCAGTGTATCTGCCGGGACTAGCGGACTCAATGAGCAGTTCTTC.

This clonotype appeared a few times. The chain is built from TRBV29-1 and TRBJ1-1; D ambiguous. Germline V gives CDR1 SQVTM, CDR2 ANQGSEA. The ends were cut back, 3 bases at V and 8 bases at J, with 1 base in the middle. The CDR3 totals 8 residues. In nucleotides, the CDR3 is TGCAGCGTTGACGAAGCTTTCTTT. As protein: CSVDEAFF.

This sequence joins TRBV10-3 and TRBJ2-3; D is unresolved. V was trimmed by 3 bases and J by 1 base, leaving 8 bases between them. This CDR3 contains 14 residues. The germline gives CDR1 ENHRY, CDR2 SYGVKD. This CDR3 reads CAISDPRRTDTQYF. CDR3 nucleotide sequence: TGTGCCATCAGTGACCCCAGGCGCACAGATACGCAGTATTTT.

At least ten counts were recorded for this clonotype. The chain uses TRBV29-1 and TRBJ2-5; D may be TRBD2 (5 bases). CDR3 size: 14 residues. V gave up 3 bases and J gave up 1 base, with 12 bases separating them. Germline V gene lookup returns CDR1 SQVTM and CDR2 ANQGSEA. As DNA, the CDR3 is TGCAGCGTTGATAGGCGGGTCGGCCAAGAGACCCAGTACTTC. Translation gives CSVDRRVGQETQYF. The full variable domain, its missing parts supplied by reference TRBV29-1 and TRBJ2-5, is SAVISQKPSRDICQRGTSLTIQCQVDSQVTMMFWYRQQPGQSLTLIATANQGSEATYESGFVIDKFPISRPNLTFSTLTVSNMSPEDSSIYLCSVDRRVGQETQYFGPGTRLLVL.

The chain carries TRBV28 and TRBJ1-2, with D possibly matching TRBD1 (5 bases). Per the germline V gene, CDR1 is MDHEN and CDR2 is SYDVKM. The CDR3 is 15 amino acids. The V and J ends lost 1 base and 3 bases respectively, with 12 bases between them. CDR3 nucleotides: TGTGCCAGCAGTTTATTAGGGGTCGCTGACTATGGCTACACCTTC. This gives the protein CASSLLGVADYGYTF.

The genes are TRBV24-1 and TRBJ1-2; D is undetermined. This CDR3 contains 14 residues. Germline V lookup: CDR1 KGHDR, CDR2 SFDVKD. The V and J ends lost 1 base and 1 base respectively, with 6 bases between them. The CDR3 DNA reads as TGTGCCACCAGTGATTTAGATAATAACTATGGCTACACCTTC. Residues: CATSDLDNNYGYTF.

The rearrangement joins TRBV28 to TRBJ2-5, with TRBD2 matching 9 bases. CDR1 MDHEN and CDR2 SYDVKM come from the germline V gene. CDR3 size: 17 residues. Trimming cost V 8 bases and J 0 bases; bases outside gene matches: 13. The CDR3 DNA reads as TGTGCCAGCGGGGATGATAAGCGGGGGGCTCACCAAGAGACCCAGTACTTC. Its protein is CASGDDKRGAHQETQYF.

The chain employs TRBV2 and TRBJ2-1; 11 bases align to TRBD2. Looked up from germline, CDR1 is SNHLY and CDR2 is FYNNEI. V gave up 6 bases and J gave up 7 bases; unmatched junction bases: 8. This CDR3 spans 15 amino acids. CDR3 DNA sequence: TGTGCCAGCAGCCAACTAGCGGGAGCGGGAAATGAGCAGTTCTTC. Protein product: CASSQLAGAGNEQFF.

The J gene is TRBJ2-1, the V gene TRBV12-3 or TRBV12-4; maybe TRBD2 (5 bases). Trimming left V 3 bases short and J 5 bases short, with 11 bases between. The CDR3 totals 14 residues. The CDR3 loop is CASSFTSLNNEQFF. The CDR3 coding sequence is TGTGCCAGCAGTTTTACTAGTTTAAACAATGAGCAGTTCTTC.

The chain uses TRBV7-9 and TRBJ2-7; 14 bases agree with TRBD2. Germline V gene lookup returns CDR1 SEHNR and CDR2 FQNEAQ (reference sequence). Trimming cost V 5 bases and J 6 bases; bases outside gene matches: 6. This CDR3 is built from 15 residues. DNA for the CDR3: TGTGCCAGCAGCCGGGGACTAGCGGGAGTGGGCGAGCAGTACTTC. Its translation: CASSRGLAGVGEQYF.